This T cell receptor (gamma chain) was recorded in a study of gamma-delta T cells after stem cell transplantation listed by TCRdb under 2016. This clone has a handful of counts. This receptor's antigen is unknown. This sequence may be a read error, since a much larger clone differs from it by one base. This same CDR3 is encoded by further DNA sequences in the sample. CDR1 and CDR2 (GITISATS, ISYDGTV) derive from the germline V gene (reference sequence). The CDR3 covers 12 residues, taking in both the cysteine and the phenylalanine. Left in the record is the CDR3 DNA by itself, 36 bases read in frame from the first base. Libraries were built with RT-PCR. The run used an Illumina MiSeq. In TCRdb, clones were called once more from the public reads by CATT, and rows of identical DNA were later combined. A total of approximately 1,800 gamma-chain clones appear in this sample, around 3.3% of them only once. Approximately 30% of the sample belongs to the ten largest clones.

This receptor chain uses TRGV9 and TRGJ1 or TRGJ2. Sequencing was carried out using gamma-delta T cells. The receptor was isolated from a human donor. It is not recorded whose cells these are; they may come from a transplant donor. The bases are TGTGCCTTGTGGGAGGTTTATTACAAGAAACTCTTT. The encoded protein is CALWEVYYKKLF.